This T cell receptor beta chain was observed in a study of OX40 agonist ivuxolimab in advanced cancers. Study summary: Patients in dose escalation had liver, melanoma, kidney or head and neck cancers. Study results and limitations: The study found that CD8+ T cells averaged more expanded clones than CD4+. Both blood CD4+ and CD8+ T cells showed clonal growth by week 6 at 0.1 to 3.0 mg/kg.

Note on this clone: Its target is not known.

The assay was immunoSEQ multiplex PCR, and TCRdb's table has in-frame clones only and misses some. Among about 61,000 clones listed, about 88% were seen once. The V end was cut by 3 bases, the J end by 5 bases, with 12 bases between. Per germline, CDR1 SGDLS and CDR2 YYNGEE. The CDR3 totals 14 residues. The sample here was CD4+ or CD8+ T cells sorted from blood, taken in a trial of the OX40 agonist ivuxolimab. The sequence was collected from an adult with an advanced solid tumor such as melanoma, head and neck, liver or kidney cancer. The V gene is TRBV9, the J gene TRBJ1-3; possibly TRBD1 for D (6 bases). The CDR3 DNA follows: TGTGCCAGCAGCGCGGACAGCGGAAGAAACACCATATATTTT. Its translation is CASSADSGRNTIYF.